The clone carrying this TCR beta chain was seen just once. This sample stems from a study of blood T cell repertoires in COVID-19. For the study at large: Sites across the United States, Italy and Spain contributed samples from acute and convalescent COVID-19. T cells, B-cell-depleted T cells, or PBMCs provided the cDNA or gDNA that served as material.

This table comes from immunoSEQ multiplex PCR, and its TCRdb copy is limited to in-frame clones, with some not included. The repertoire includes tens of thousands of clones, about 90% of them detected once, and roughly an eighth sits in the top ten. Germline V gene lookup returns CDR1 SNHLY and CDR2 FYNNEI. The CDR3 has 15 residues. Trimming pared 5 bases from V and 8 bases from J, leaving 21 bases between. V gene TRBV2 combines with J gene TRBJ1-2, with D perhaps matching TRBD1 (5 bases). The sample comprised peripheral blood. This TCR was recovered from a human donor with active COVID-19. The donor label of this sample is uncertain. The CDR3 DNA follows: TGTGCCAGCAGTCTGATGAATTCAGGGATTGGAGGCTACACCTTC. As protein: CASSLMNSGIGGYTF.